This T cell receptor (beta chain) was obtained from a study of identical twins. The authors used template switching to add a universal primer site and gave cDNA unique molecular identifiers. MiXCR, applied by TCRdb to the 5' RACE reads, yields one record per CDR3 protein. The table lists 750,000 to 950,000 distinct CDR3 sequences, more than 9% of them singletons. About this clonotype: The target antigen is unknown.

In germline, CDR1 is SGHVS, CDR2 FNYEAQ. The V and J ends lost 0 bases and 3 bases respectively, with 12 bases between them. There are 16 residues in the CDR3. Points from the study as a whole: Within twin pairs, the out-of-frame alpha sequences they shared showed excess low generation probability. In monozygotic twins, models underestimated the sharing of out-of-frame TCR alpha.

This sample also belongs to another study, concerning yellow fever vaccine responses in identical twins.

This TCR was recovered from a woman under 30 in good health. The V and J genes are TRBV7-6 and TRBJ2-1; D possibly matches TRBD1 or TRBD2 (5 bases each). Sample: PBMCs. CDR3 DNA sequence: TGTGCCAGCAGCTTAGCGTCCGGGGCCAGCTACAATGAGCAGTTCTTC. This codes for CASSLASGASYNEQFF.